This T cell receptor (beta chain) came from a study of monozygotic twins with inflammatory bowel disease. Findings and caveats of the study: Evidence did not back any single strong signal or clonotype linked to IBD.

TCRdb re-called the 5' RACE reads, yielding one record per CDR3 amino acid sequence without DNA. The sample features about 210,000 distinct CDR3 sequences, with 7.5% to 8% in its top ten. On this clonotype: Antigen specificity is unknown.

The TCR comes from a human donor with ulcerative colitis or Crohn's disease, or a healthy co-twin of an affected twin (not recorded which). Sequencing was carried out using blood.

This CDR3 reads CASSRWGRGRLGYGYTF. The V and J genes are TRBV7-2 and TRBJ1-2; TCRdb lists TRBD1, though no DNA is available to test this call. Germline V lookup: CDR1 SGHTA, CDR2 FQGNSA. The CDR3 is 17 amino acids.